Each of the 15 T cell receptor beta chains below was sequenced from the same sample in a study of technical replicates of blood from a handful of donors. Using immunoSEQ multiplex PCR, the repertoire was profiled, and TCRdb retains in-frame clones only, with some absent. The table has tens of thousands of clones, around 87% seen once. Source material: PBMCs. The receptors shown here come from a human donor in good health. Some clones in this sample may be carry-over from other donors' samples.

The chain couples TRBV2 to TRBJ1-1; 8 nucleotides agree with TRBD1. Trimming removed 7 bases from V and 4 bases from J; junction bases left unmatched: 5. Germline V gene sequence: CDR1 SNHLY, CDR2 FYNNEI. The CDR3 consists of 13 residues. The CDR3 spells CASTRQGSTEAFF. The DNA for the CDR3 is TGTGCCAGCACCAGACAGGGGAGCACTGAAGCTTTCTTT.

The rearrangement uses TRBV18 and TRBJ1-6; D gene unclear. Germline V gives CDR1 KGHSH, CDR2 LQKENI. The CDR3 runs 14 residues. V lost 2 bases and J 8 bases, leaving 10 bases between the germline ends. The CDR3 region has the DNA TGTGCCAGCTCACCAACAACTCGGGATTCACCCCTCCACTTT. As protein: CASSPTTRDSPLHF.

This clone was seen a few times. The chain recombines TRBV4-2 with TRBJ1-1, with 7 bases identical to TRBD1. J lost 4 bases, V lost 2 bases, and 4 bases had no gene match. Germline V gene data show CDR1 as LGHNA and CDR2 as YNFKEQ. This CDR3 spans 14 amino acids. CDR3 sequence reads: CASSQRRTGTEAFF. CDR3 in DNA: TGTGCCAGCAGCCAACGGAGGACAGGCACTGAAGCTTTCTTT.

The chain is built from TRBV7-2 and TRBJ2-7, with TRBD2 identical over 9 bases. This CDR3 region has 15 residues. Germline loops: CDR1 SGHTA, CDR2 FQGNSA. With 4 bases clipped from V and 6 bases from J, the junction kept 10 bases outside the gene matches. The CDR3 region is CASSSQTSGGSEQYF. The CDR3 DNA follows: TGTGCCAGCAGCTCCCAGACTAGCGGCGGGTCCGAGCAGTACTTC.

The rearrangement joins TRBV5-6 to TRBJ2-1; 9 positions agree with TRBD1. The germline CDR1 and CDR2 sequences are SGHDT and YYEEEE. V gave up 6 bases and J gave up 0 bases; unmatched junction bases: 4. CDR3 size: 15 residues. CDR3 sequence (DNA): TGTGCCAGCACGATGACAGGGGGCTCCTACAATGAGCAGTTCTTC. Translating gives CASTMTGGSYNEQFF.

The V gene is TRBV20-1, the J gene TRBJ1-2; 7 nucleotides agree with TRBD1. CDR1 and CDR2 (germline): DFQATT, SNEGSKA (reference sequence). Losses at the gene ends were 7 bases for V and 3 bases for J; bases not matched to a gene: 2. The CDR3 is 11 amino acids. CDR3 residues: CSVQGDYGYTF. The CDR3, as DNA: TGCAGTGTCCAGGGGGACTATGGCTACACCTTC.

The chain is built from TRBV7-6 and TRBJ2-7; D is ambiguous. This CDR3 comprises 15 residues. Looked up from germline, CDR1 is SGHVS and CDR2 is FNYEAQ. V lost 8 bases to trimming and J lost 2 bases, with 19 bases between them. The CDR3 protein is CASPAVGETPYEQYF. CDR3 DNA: TGTGCCAGCCCCGCGGTGGGTGAGACCCCCTACGAGCAGTACTTC.

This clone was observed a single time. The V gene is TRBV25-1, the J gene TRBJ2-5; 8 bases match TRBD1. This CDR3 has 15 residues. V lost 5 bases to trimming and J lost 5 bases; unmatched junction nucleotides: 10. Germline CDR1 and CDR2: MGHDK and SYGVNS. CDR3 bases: TGTGCCAGCAGTCCCCCCAGGACAGGGTTGGAGACCCAGTACTTC. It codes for CASSPPRTGLETQYF.

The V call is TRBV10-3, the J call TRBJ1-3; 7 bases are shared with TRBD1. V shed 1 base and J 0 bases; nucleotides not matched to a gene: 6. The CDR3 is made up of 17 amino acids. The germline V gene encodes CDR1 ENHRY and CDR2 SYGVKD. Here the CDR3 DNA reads TGTGCCATCAGTGAGTTGGCCGGGACAGCCTCTGGAAACACCATATATTTT. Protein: CAISELAGTASGNTIYF.

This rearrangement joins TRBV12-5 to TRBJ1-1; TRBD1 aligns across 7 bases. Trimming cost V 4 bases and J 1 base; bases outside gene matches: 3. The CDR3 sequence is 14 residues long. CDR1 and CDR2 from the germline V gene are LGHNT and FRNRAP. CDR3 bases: TGTGCTAGTGGTTCGGGACAGTCGAACACTGAAGCTTTCTTT. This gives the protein CASGSGQSNTEAFF.

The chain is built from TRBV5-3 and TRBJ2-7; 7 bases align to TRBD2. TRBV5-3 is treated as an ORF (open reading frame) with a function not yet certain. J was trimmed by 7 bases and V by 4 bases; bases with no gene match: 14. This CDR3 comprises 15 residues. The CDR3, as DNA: TGTGCCAGAAGCGCATTTGGGGGAGGGCCGTGGGAGCAGTACTTC. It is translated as CARSAFGGGPWEQYF.

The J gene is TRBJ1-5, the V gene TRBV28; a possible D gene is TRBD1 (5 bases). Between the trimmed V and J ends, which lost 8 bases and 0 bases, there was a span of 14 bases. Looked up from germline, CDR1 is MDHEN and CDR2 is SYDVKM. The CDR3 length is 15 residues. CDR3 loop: CASQIPGGSNQPQHF. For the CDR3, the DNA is TGTGCCAGCCAGATACCCGGGGGTAGCAATCAGCCCCAGCATTTT.

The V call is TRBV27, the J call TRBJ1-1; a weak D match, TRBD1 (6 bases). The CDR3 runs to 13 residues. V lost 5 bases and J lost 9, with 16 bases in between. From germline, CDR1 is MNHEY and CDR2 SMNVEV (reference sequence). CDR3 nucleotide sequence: TGTGCCAGCAGTAGCACCCCCGGGGACAAAGCTTTCTTT. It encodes CASSSTPGDKAFF.

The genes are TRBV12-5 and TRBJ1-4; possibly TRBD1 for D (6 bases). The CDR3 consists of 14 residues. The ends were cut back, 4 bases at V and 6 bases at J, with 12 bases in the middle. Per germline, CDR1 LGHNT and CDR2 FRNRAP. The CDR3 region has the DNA TGTGCTAGTGGTTCGGGGGGGGCCGATGAAAAACTGTTTTTT. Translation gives CASGSGGADEKLFF.

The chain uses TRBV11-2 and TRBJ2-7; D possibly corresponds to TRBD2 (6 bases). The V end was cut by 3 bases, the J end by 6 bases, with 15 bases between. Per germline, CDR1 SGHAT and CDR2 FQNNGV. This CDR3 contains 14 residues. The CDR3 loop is CASSFVGRRSEQYF. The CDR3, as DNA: TGTGCCAGCAGCTTTGTCGGGAGACGGTCCGAGCAGTACTTC. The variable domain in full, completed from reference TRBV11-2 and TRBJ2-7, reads EAGVAQSPRYKIIEKRQSVAFWCNPISGHATLYWYQQILGQGPKLLIQFQNNGVVDDSQLPKDRFSAERLKGVDSTLKIQPAKLEDSAVYLCASSFVGRRSEQYFGPGTRLTVT.